The sequence of this TCR beta chain was determined in a study of long-term antiretroviral therapy in people with HIV. Version v3.0 of the immunoSEQ assay ran at survey level. Per sample, sequencing targeted about 40,000-50,000 T-cell genomes. Clones were read by immunoSEQ multiplex PCR, and TCRdb kept only the in-frame ones, dropping some. This sample has about 21,000 clones, with less than 85% found just once. The CDR3 spans 17 residues. J lost 6 bases, V lost 3 bases, and 11 bases had no gene match. Germline V gene sequence: CDR1 KGHSH, CDR2 LQKENI. The sample consisted of unsorted PBMCs, taken at the start of antiretroviral therapy. This sequence originates from a man aged 45-65 years with HIV. The rearrangement joins TRBV18 to TRBJ2-2; 9 nucleotides line up with TRBD1. The CDR3 DNA sequence: TGTGCCAGCTCACCGGAGCCGGGACAGGGTTTTTCCGGGGAGCTGTTTTTT. It encodes CASSPEPGQGFSGELFF.